These 32 T cell receptor beta chains were sequenced from one sample in a study of PD-L1 blockade in urothelial cancer. Time point noted: pretreatment peripheral blood. Sequencing was performed with immunoSEQ multiplex PCR; in TCRdb, only in-frame clones are kept and a portion is missing. The sample shows about 50,000 clones, 87% of them seen only once. Sequencing used PBMCs, obtained around atezolizumab (anti-PD-L1) treatment. The receptors stem from a woman aged 60-70 years with urothelial cancer.

The chain carries TRBV10-3 and TRBJ2-3; 10 nucleotides line up with TRBD2. This CDR3 is built from 15 residues. V dropped 2 bases and J dropped 4; count of bases not matched to a gene: 3. The germline CDR1 and CDR2 sequences are ENHRY and SYGVKD. CDR3 loop: CAISETSGTSDTQYF. The CDR3 DNA follows: TGTGCCATCAGTGAGACTAGCGGGACCTCAGATACGCAGTATTTT.

The rearrangement joins TRBV29-1 to TRBJ2-3; 9 bases match TRBD2. The junction had 7 bases not matched to a gene; V was cut back by 7 bases and J by 2 bases. The CDR3 extends over 14 amino acids. From germline, CDR1 is SQVTM and CDR2 ANQGSEA. The CDR3 nucleotides read TGCAGCGGGACTGCGGGAGGGTACACAGATACGCAGTATTTT. This encodes CSGTAGGYTDTQYF.

The chain has TRBV18 and TRBJ1-2; possible D gene TRBD1, 6 bases. Germline lookup yields CDR1 KGHSH and CDR2 LQKENI. This CDR3 contains 17 residues. V was shortened by 3 bases and J by 0 bases, with 17 bases between the two germline ends. CDR3 bases: TGTGCCAGCTCACCGGGGGACACCATCATATCTAACTATGGCTACACCTTC. Translated, it gives CASSPGDTIISNYGYTF.

The V call is TRBV6-6, the J call TRBJ1-6; 9 bases match TRBD1. This CDR3 spans 15 amino acids. From germline, CDR1 is MNHNY and CDR2 SVGAGI (reference sequence). Trimming took 2 bases from V and 10 from J; bases not matched to a gene: 6. The CDR3 DNA follows: TGTGCCAGCAGTTACACCCTGGGACAGGGCTCACCCCTCCACTTT. This encodes CASSYTLGQGSPLHF.

The CDR3 DNA is TGTGCCAGCAGCTTCGATACCGTCCCACTGAATGAGCAGTTCTTC. Amino acid sequence: CASSFDTVPLNEQFF. The chain recombines TRBV5-6 with TRBJ2-1; D is undetermined. CDR1 is SGHDT, CDR2 YYEEEE, per germline. This CDR3 is built from 15 residues. V shed 2 bases and J shed 7 bases, with 16 bases lying between them. The whole variable domain, remainder taken from reference TRBV5-6 and TRBJ2-1, is DAGVTQSPTHLIKTRGQQVTLRCSPKSGHDTVSWYQQALGQGPQFIFQYYEEEERQRGNFPDRFSGHQFPNYSSELNVNALLLGDSALYLCASSFDTVPLNEQFFGPGTRLTVL.

This clone was counted once. The chain employs TRBV5-1 and TRBJ2-6; 8 bases line up with TRBD1. Germline V gives CDR1 SGHRS, CDR2 YFSETQ. Germline trimming cut 5 bases from V and 1 base from J; bases unmatched to any gene: 8. CDR3 length equals 17 residues. The CDR3 DNA sequence: TGCGCCAGCAGGGGACAGGCCCCGGGGTCTGGGGCCAACGTCCTGACTTTC. Protein sequence: CASRGQAPGSGANVLTF.

The chain recombines TRBV7-2 with TRBJ1-3; D is possibly TRBD1 (5 bases). CDR3 size: 15 residues. With 5 bases removed from V and 4 bases from J, the gap between germline ends came to 15 bases. Germline V gives CDR1 SGHTA, CDR2 FQGNSA. CDR3 bases: TGTGCCAGCAGCCTCCGCAGGGCGGCCGGAAACACCATATATTTT. Translation: CASSLRRAAGNTIYF.

The chain recombines TRBV7-2 with TRBJ2-1, with a tentative D call TRBD1 (6 bases). V was cut by 4 bases and J by 10 bases, with 14 bases left in between. Germline CDR1 and CDR2: SGHTA and FQGNSA. The CDR3 has 13 residues. The CDR3 DNA follows: TGTGCCAGCAGCTCCCGCACAGGGAGCGAGCAGTTCTTC. Translating it yields CASSSRTGSEQFF. The whole variable domain, remainder taken from reference TRBV7-2 and TRBJ2-1, is GAGVSQSPSNKVTEKGKDVELRCDPISGHTALYWYRQSLGQGLEFLIYFQGNSAPDKSGLPSDRFSAERTGGSVSTLTIQRTQQEDSAVYLCASSSRTGSEQFFGPGTRLTVL.

This rearrangement joins TRBV5-1 to TRBJ2-3, with D hard to call. CDR1 is SGHRS and CDR2 is YFSETQ in the germline V gene. The ends were cut back, 2 bases at V and 6 bases at J, with 7 bases in the middle. CDR3 length: 12 residues. CDR3 DNA sequence: TGCGCCAGCAGCTTAAATATGGATACGCAGTATTTT. This gives the protein CASSLNMDTQYF. The variable domain in full, with the rest retrieved from reference TRBV5-1 and TRBJ2-3, is KAGVTQTPRYLIKTRGQQVTLSCSPISGHRSVSWYQQTPGQGLQFLFEYFSETQRNKGNFPGRFSGRQFSNSRSEMNVSTLELGDSALYLCASSLNMDTQYFGPGTRLTVL.

The chain links TRBV7-9 to TRBJ1-4; perhaps TRBD1 as D (5 bases). The V gene lost 3 bases and the J gene lost 8 bases, with 13 bases spanning the gap. The CDR3 consists of 14 residues. In germline, CDR1 is SEHNR, CDR2 FQNEAQ (reference sequence). This CDR3 reads CASSFGGSGEKLFF. CDR3 bases: TGTGCCAGCAGCTTTGGGGGGTCGGGCGAAAAACTGTTTTTT.

V and J are TRBV2 and TRBJ2-2, with D perhaps matching TRBD2 (6 bases). This CDR3 has 13 amino acids. The germline CDR1 and CDR2 sequences are SNHLY and FYNNEI. V was pared by 4 bases and J by 6 bases, with 9 bases between. The CDR3 reads CASSGGVAGELFF. The CDR3 coding sequence is TGTGCCAGCAGTGGCGGGGTAGCCGGGGAGCTGTTTTTT.

This clone showed up just a few times. The chain uses TRBV19 and TRBJ1-1, with D perhaps TRBD1 (5 bases). The CDR3 spans 16 residues. Trimming took off 6 bases at V and 0 bases at J, with 17 bases between the two ends. Germline values: CDR1 LNHDA, CDR2 SQIVND (reference sequence). CDR3 DNA sequence: TGTGCCAGTAGGAATCTTTACAGGATGATGAACACTGAAGCTTTCTTT. Translated, it gives CASRNLYRMMNTEAFF.

This chain uses TRBV18 with TRBJ2-2; 14 nucleotides line up with TRBD2. This CDR3 spans 17 amino acids. The germline CDR1 and CDR2 sequences are KGHSH and LQKENI. V shed 2 bases, J shed 6 bases, and the junction held 5 bases outside the gene matches. Here the CDR3 DNA reads TGTGCCAGCTCACCATGGGGACTAGCGGGAGCGGCCGGGGAGCTGTTTTTT. Translation gives CASSPWGLAGAAGELFF. The full variable domain, completed using reference TRBV18 and TRBJ2-2, is NAGVMQNPRHLVRRRGQEARLRCSPMKGHSHVYWYRQLPEEGLKFMVYLQKENIIDESGMPKERFSAEFPKEGPSILRIQQVVRGDSAAYFCASSPWGLAGAAGELFFGEGSRLTVL.

The chain couples TRBV5-8 to TRBJ2-7, with TRBD1 matching 10 bases. The CDR3 sequence is 15 residues long. In germline, CDR1 is SGHTS, CDR2 YDEGEE. V shed 5 bases and J 5 bases; nucleotides not matched to a gene: 10. CDR3 in amino acids: CASRLTGTGVHEQYF. CDR3 bases: TGTGCCAGCAGACTTACCGGGACAGGGGTCCACGAGCAGTACTTC.

The chain links TRBV7-9 to TRBJ2-1, with D tentatively TRBD1 (7 bases). The germline V and J ends were trimmed by 6 bases and 4 bases, with 16 bases remaining between them. The CDR3 covers 15 residues. Germline values: CDR1 SEHNR, CDR2 FQNEAQ (reference sequence). CDR3 sequence: CASRAGGHGYNEQFF. The CDR3 nucleotides are TGTGCCAGCAGAGCAGGGGGGCATGGATACAATGAGCAGTTCTTC. The full variable domain, rest sourced from reference TRBV7-9 and TRBJ2-1, is DTGVSQNPRHKITKRGQNVTFRCDPISEHNRLYWYRQTLGQGPEFLTYFQNEAQLEKSRLLSDRFSAERPKGSFSTLEIQRTEQGDSAMYLCASRAGGHGYNEQFFGPGTRLTVL.

J is TRBJ2-5 and V is TRBV7-9; D is perhaps TRBD2 (6 bases). Germline CDR1 is SEHNR and CDR2 is FQNEAQ (reference sequence). The V gene lost 5 bases and the J gene lost 4 bases, with 14 bases spanning the gap. This CDR3 has 14 amino acids. The chain's CDR3 is CASSRSEGGETQYF. The CDR3 DNA follows: TGTGCCAGCAGCCGAAGCGAGGGAGGAGAGACCCAGTACTTC.

The chain carries TRBV7-2 and TRBJ2-7, with D perhaps matching TRBD1 (6 bases). Germline values: CDR1 SGHTA, CDR2 FQGNSA. The CDR3 runs 14 residues. V lost 6 bases and J 2 bases, leaving 14 bases between the germline ends. In DNA form, the CDR3 reads TGTGCCAGCAGTTACTCCGGACAGACCTACGAGCAGTACTTC. It codes for CASSYSGQTYEQYF.

The genes are TRBV6-5 and TRBJ2-1; 7 positions match TRBD2. In germline, CDR1 is MNHEY, CDR2 SVGAGI. The V and J ends lost 7 bases and 0 bases, in that order; junction bases with no gene match: 6. The CDR3 extends over 15 amino acids. The CDR3 region has the DNA TGTGCCAGCATTCCAAGGACTAGCTCCTACAATGAGCAGTTCTTC. As protein: CASIPRTSSYNEQFF.

The CDR3 loop reads CASSRDRGTDTQYF. The CDR3 nucleotides read TGTGCCAGCAGCCGGGACAGGGGCACAGATACGCAGTATTTT. V is TRBV2 and J is TRBJ2-3; 9 bases are shared with TRBD1. Unmatched junction bases numbered 2, after V lost 6 bases and J lost 1 base. CDR1 is SNHLY and CDR2 is FYNNEI in the germline V gene. There are 14 residues in the CDR3. Filled out from reference TRBV2 and TRBJ2-3, the complete variable domain reads EPEVTQTPSHQVTQMGQEVILRCVPISNHLYFYWYRQILGQKVEFLVSFYNNEISEKSEIFDDQFSVERPDGSNFTLKIRSTKLEDSAMYFCASSRDRGTDTQYFGPGTRLTVL.

The chain has TRBV19 and TRBJ2-7; 11 positions agree with TRBD2. Germline CDR1 reads LNHDA; CDR2 reads SQIVND (reference sequence). V was clipped by 7 bases and J by 1 base; unmatched bases: 3. CDR3 length equals 14 residues. CDR3 sequence (DNA): TGTGCCAGTACTTCTAGCGGGGGGTCCTACGAGCAGTACTTC. It yields the protein CASTSSGGSYEQYF.

V and J are TRBV10-2 and TRBJ1-2; D is unclear. Germline CDR1 reads WSHSY; CDR2 reads SAAADI. The CDR3 has 14 amino acids. V shed 6 bases and J shed 3 bases, with 14 bases lying between them. As DNA, the CDR3 is TGCGCCAGCAGCGAATCTATCTCCGACTATGGCTACACCTTC. This gives the protein CASSESISDYGYTF.

The chain links TRBV10-2 to TRBJ2-5, with D unresolved. The CDR3 consists of 13 residues. The germline V gene encodes CDR1 WSHSY and CDR2 SAAADI. Trimming left V 0 bases short and J 5 bases short, with 7 bases between. The CDR3 nucleotides read TGCGCCAGCAGTGAGTCTGAGTGGGAGACCCAGTACTTC. Amino acid sequence: CASSESEWETQYF.

The chain recombines TRBV7-2 with TRBJ1-4; D possibly corresponds to TRBD1 (6 bases). The CDR3 totals 16 residues. Per germline, CDR1 SGHTA and CDR2 FQGNSA. V lost 6 bases and J 4 bases, leaving 18 bases between the germline ends. Here the CDR3 reads CASSSTTGLGNEKLFF. The CDR3 nucleotides read TGTGCCAGCAGTTCTACCACAGGGTTGGGTAATGAAAAACTGTTTTTT.

CDR3: CASSLVTSGGTTGELFF. The DNA for the CDR3 is TGCGCCAGCAGCTTGGTGACTAGCGGGGGAACTACCGGGGAGCTGTTTTTT. The chain couples TRBV5-1 to TRBJ2-2; 12 nucleotides line up with TRBD2. CDR1 is SGHRS, CDR2 YFSETQ, per germline. V gave up 0 bases and J gave up 5 bases; unmatched junction bases: 5. There are 17 residues in the CDR3. Full variable domain (remainder filled in from reference TRBV5-1 and TRBJ2-2): KAGVTQTPRYLIKTRGQQVTLSCSPISGHRSVSWYQQTPGQGLQFLFEYFSETQRNKGNFPGRFSGRQFSNSRSEMNVSTLELGDSALYLCASSLVTSGGTTGELFFGEGSRLTVL.

The chain recombines TRBV7-2 with TRBJ2-5, with TRBD1 matching 8 bases. The CDR3 covers 14 residues. After removal of 5 bases from V and 5 bases from J, the junction contained 7 bases not matched to a gene. Germline V lookup: CDR1 SGHTA, CDR2 FQGNSA. This CDR3 reads CASSRPRGLETQYF. CDR3 in DNA: TGTGCCAGCAGCCGACCCAGGGGGCTGGAGACCCAGTACTTC.

The chain recombines TRBV7-8 with TRBJ1-3; D perhaps matches TRBD1 (5 bases). The V and J ends lost 5 bases and 0 bases respectively, with 14 bases between them. The CDR3 consists of 16 residues. Germline V gives CDR1 SGHVS, CDR2 FQNEAQ. CDR3 sequence (DNA): TGTGCCAGCAGCGCGCAGGGTATGAGCTCTGGAAACACCATATATTTT. Protein: CASSAQGMSSGNTIYF.

The chain has TRBV5-1 and TRBJ2-5, with TRBD1 as a possible D gene (6 bases). The V gene lost 0 bases and the J gene lost 4 bases, with 19 bases spanning the gap. The CDR3 runs to 17 residues. Germline CDR1 is SGHRS and CDR2 is YFSETQ. The CDR3 DNA reads TGCGCCAGCAGCTTGGTGTTGGGGGCCACCAGCGGAGAGACCCAGTACTTC. It yields the protein CASSLVLGATSGETQYF. The complete variable domain, with remaining parts taken from reference TRBV5-1 and TRBJ2-5, reads KAGVTQTPRYLIKTRGQQVTLSCSPISGHRSVSWYQQTPGQGLQFLFEYFSETQRNKGNFPGRFSGRQFSNSRSEMNVSTLELGDSALYLCASSLVLGATSGETQYFGPGTRLLVL.

The sample holds a few counts of this clone. This chain links TRBV4-1 with TRBJ1-2; no reliable D call. CDR1 and CDR2 (germline): MGHRA, YSYEKL. Trimming took off 3 bases at V and 4 bases at J, with 9 bases between the two ends. The length of the CDR3 is 13 residues. CDR3 nucleotides: TGCGCCAGCAGCCACGGACTGTCCTATGGCTACACCTTC. Translation gives CASSHGLSYGYTF.

The chain has TRBV27 and TRBJ2-1; the D gene is possibly TRBD1 (5 bases). Germline V gives CDR1 MNHEY, CDR2 SMNVEV (reference sequence). The length of the CDR3 is 11 residues. Trimming removed 7 bases at V and 7 bases at J, with 8 bases between. The CDR3 DNA follows: TGTGCCAGCAAAAGGGGAAATGAGCAGTTCTTC. This codes for CASKRGNEQFF.

V is TRBV4-1 and J is TRBJ2-4, with D possibly TRBD2 on 6 matching bases. V was clipped by 4 bases and J by 0 bases, with 13 bases between them. The germline CDR1 and CDR2 sequences are MGHRA and YSYEKL. CDR3 length: 16 residues. The CDR3 is CASSPLGLLAKNIQYF. DNA for the CDR3: TGCGCCAGCAGCCCCTTGGGACTTCTAGCCAAAAACATTCAGTACTTC.

The chain is built from TRBV5-1 and TRBJ1-5, with TRBD1 identical over 9 bases. J gave up 0 bases and V 5 bases, and 3 bases lay outside the gene matches. Germline CDR1 reads SGHRS; CDR2 reads YFSETQ. This CDR3 has 15 residues. The CDR3 loop reads CASRQGADSNQPQHF. The CDR3 coding sequence is TGCGCCAGCAGACAGGGGGCTGATAGCAATCAGCCCCAGCATTTT. Complete variable domain (other parts from reference TRBV5-1 and TRBJ1-5): KAGVTQTPRYLIKTRGQQVTLSCSPISGHRSVSWYQQTPGQGLQFLFEYFSETQRNKGNFPGRFSGRQFSNSRSEMNVSTLELGDSALYLCASRQGADSNQPQHFGDGTRLSIL.

The chain combines TRBV25-1 with TRBJ1-1, with D unresolved. The ends were cut back, 6 bases at V and 4 bases at J, with 12 bases in the middle. The CDR3 has 13 amino acids. Germline loops: CDR1 MGHDK, CDR2 SYGVNS. As DNA, the CDR3 is TGTGCCAGCAGCACCACGGAGGGCACTGAAGCTTTCTTT. This gives the protein CASSTTEGTEAFF.